This T cell receptor beta chain was sequenced during a study of blood T cell repertoires in COVID-19. Study-wide background: PBMCs, B-cell-depleted T cells, or T cells were the source of the cDNA or gDNA that made up the material.

This clone has only a few counts. Per the germline V gene, CDR1 is LNHNV and CDR2 is YYDKDF (reference sequence). Trimming removed 4 bases from V and 2 bases from J; junction bases left unmatched: 9. This CDR3 has 17 residues. The assay was immunoSEQ multiplex PCR, and TCRdb's table has in-frame clones only and misses some. The table records some 120,000 clones, 80% of them present only once. The chain recombines TRBV15 with TRBJ2-5; 11 nucleotides align to TRBD2. This sequence originates from a human donor in a cohort sampled during active COVID-19. Sequencing used peripheral blood. This chain's CDR3 is CATSKTNSGGGQETQYF. CDR3 in DNA: TGTGCCACCAGCAAGACCAATAGCGGGGGGGGTCAAGAGACCCAGTACTTC.